This T cell receptor (beta chain) is from a study of post-analysis software for immune sequencing data. Study details: Recorded subtypes: relapsing-remitting, secondary progressive, progressive-relapsing; some patients unannotated.

Researchers reported that TCR beta cDNA libraries carried unique molecular identifiers. MiXCR, run by TCRdb on the PCR reads, gives a single entry per CDR3 protein. The table shows about half a million distinct CDR3 sequences, with around 40% occurring only once. Sequencing was carried out using blood. This clonotype originated in a girl aged 5-17 years with multiple sclerosis.

The CDR3 sequence: CSARAPWSSYNEQYF. CDR3 nucleotide sequence: TGCAGTGCTAGAGCCCCCTGGAGCTCCTACAATGAGCAGTACTTC. The rearrangement links TRBV20-1 to TRBJ2-1; unclear D gene. The DNA matches TRBJ2-7 better at its end, which makes the J call doubtful. This CDR3 is built from 15 residues. Germline lookup yields CDR1 DFQATT and CDR2 SNEGSKA (reference sequence).